This entry is about one T cell receptor beta chain. MiXCR, applied by TCRdb to the 5' RACE reads, yields one record per CDR3 protein. The repertoire has 46,000 or so distinct CDR3 sequences, 5% to 8% of them found once; the top ten carry over 9.5%. The ends lost 6 bases at V and 3 bases at J; junction bases unmatched: 15. This CDR3 has 17 residues. Germline assignment: CDR1 DFQATT and CDR2 SNEGSKA (reference sequence). The data are from a study of T cells after yellow fever vaccination. Overall study results and limits: Contaminants from the bulk population, in the form of abundant clonotypes, could be found in FACS-sorted repertoires. Faster peaking, at day 5 versus 15, marked a secondary response that was weaker. Post-booster repertoires contained most primary-vaccination clones again (about 96% CD4, 85% to 90% CD8). Day 0 sorted memory subsets lacked detectable levels of almost all vaccine-responding clonotypes.

The sequencing here drew on PBMCs, either bulk or a sorted T-cell subset (CD4+, CD8+, memory, or dextramer-sorted; not recorded which), taken 45 days after the yellow fever booster vaccination. The clonotype was recovered from a man aged 25-40 years who received the YFV17D yellow fever vaccine. The chain links TRBV20-1 to TRBJ2-3; 10 nucleotides align to TRBD2. The CDR3 reads CSASLPVASGSTDTQYF. In nucleotides, the CDR3 is TGCAGTGCCAGTTTACCGGTGGCTAGCGGGAGTACAGATACGCAGTATTTT.